These T cell receptor beta chains were read from a single sample in a study of control samples from healthy donors and cancer patients. Clones were sequenced by immunoSEQ multiplex PCR, and TCRdb holds only the in-frame ones, with some missing. The sample includes 150,000 to 200,000 clones, approximately 92% of them seen just once. Sequencing was carried out using blood. These TCRs come from an older woman in good health. CDR3s include the opening cysteine and the closing phenylalanine or tryptophan. A D gene is named only where the DNA matches it firmly. Clone size is shown for a subset of rows, as once, few, many or a class of expanded clone.

TRBJ2-7 | TRBV6-1 | NA | TRBD2 | TGTGCCAGCAGTGAATTCTCCGGGACTAGCGGGTTCAACGAGCAGTACTTC | CASSEFSGTSGFNEQYF
TRBJ1-1 | TRBV29-1 | NA | NA | TGCAGCGGGGATATAGGGCCGAACACTGAAGCTTTCTTT | CSGDIGPNTEAFF
TRBJ1-1 | TRBV11-3 | NA | TRBD1 | TGTGCCAGCAGCCTGGGACAGGGAACAAGCACTGAAGCTTTCTTT | CASSLGQGTSTEAFF
TRBJ1-3 | TRBV7-6 | NA | NA | TGTGCCAGCAGCTTAGAGAGGGTGAGCTCTGGAAACACCATATATTTT | CASSLERVSSGNTIYF
TRBJ1-5 | TRBV6-6 | NA | NA | TGTGCCAGCAGTATGCCCGGACGGCTCAATCAGCCCCAGCATTTT | CASSMPGRLNQPQHF
TRBJ2-1 | TRBV7-7 | NA | NA | TGTGCTAGCAGCTTATTGGCGGCTAGCTCCTACAATGAGCAGTTCTTC | CASSLLAASSYNEQFF
TRBJ2-1 | TRBV5-6 | NA | NA | TGTGCCAGCAGCTTCCGACAGGCCGACTACAATGAGCAGTTCTTC | CASSFRQADYNEQFF
TRBJ1-6 | TRBV4-1 | many | NA | TGCGCCAGCAAGGGAAACGGTTATAATTCACCCCTCCACTTT | CASKGNGYNSPLHF
TRBJ2-4 | TRBV3-1/TRBV3-2 | NA | NA | TGTGCCAGCAGCCAAGGCGGCCTAGCCAAAAACATTCAGTACTTC | CASSQGGLAKNIQYF
TRBJ1-1 | TRBV25-1 | NA | NA | TGTGCCTCTTCCGGGGTTAGGGAAGCTTTCTTT | CASSGVREAFF
TRBJ2-1 | TRBV4-1 | NA | NA | TGCGCCAGCAGCCATCAGGCGGGGCCTGAGCAGTTCTTC | CASSHQAGPEQFF
TRBJ2-7 | TRBV18 | NA | TRBD1 | TGTGCCAGCTCACCAAGAAGACAGGGTGGTGAGGAGCAGTACTTC | CASSPRRQGGEEQYF
TRBJ2-1 | TRBV7-2 | NA | NA | TGTGCCAGCACGGTAGAGGGTTGGGCCAATGAGCAGTTCTTC | CASTVEGWANEQFF
TRBJ2-7 | TRBV7-9 | NA | TRBD1 | TGTGCCAGCAGCGTAGGGACAGAGCTTTTTAGCTCCTACGAGCAGTACTTC | CASSVGTELFSSYEQYF
TRBJ2-3 | TRBV18 | NA | TRBD2 | TGTGCCAGCTCCTCATTCCCCGCTAGCGGGGGGGCGGAGACGCAGTATTTT | CASSSFPASGGAETQYF
TRBJ2-5 | TRBV9 | NA | TRBD1 | TGTGCCAGCAGCGTAGTGGGGACAGGGATGGGGGAGACCCAGTACTTC | CASSVVGTGMGETQYF
TRBJ2-1 | TRBV27 | NA | NA | TGTGCCAGCAGTTTATCGTACGGGATTCATGAGCAGTTCTTC | CASSLSYGIHEQFF
TRBJ1-5 | TRBV2 | once | TRBD1 | TGTGCCAGCAGTTATATCAGGGGGTGGAATCAGCCCCAGCATTTT | CASSYIRGWNQPQHF
TRBJ2-7 | TRBV4-3 | medium-sized | NA | TGCGCCAGCAGCCAAGACCTATCCGGGGTAACCTACGAGCAGTACTTC | CASSQDLSGVTYEQYF
TRBJ2-2 | TRBV10-3 | NA | NA | TGTGCCTCGAGGGGAAGCACTAACACCGGGGAGCTGTTTTTT | CASRGSTNTGELFF
TRBJ1-1 | TRBV12-3/TRBV12-4 | NA | NA | TGTGCCAGCAGCCCACAGGGGAACACTGAAGCTTTCTTT | CASSPQGNTEAFF
TRBJ2-3 | TRBV10-3 | NA | NA | TGTGCCATCAGTTGGGATCAAAACACAGATACGCAGTATTTT | CAISWDQNTDTQYF
TRBJ2-1 | TRBV19 | NA | NA | TGTGCCAGTAGTATAGAAGGCGTAGGGCAGTTCTTC | CASSIEGVGQFF
TRBJ2-1 | TRBV6-2/TRBV6-3 | once | TRBD1 | TGTGCCAGCAGCCGGAGGGGGTTACGGGGACAGGGGTACAATGAGCAGTTCTTC | CASSRRGLRGQGYNEQFF
TRBJ1-3 | TRBV18 | NA | NA | TGTGCCAGCTCACAAGACGGGAACTCTGGAAACACCATATATTTT | CASSQDGNSGNTIYF
TRBJ2-7 | TRBV7-3 | once | TRBD1 | TGTGCCAGCAGCTTAAGGGCAGGGGGTACCTACGAGCAGTACTTC | CASSLRAGGTYEQYF
TRBJ1-3 | TRBV7-8 | NA | NA | TGTGCCAGCAGCTTGAACCAGGGGAGCTCTGGAAACACCATATATTTT | CASSLNQGSSGNTIYF
TRBJ2-5 | TRBV3-1/TRBV3-2 | NA | NA | TGTGCCAGCAGCCGACCTAATCGAGAGACCCAGTACTTC | CASSRPNRETQYF
TRBJ2-2 | TRBV19 | NA | TRBD1 | TGTGCCAGTAGTATCTCGGGACAGGCCCTTTTGGACACCGGGGAGCTGTTTTTT | CASSISGQALLDTGELFF
TRBJ2-3 | TRBV5-8 | NA | NA | TGTGCCAGCAGCCTACGGGACACAGGGGATACGCAGTATTTT | CASSLRDTGDTQYF
TRBJ2-2 | TRBV6-2/TRBV6-3 | NA | NA | TGTGCCAGCAGTTGGGAACTCCCTAACACCGGGGAGCTGTTTTTT | CASSWELPNTGELFF
TRBJ1-3 | TRBV3-1/TRBV3-2 | NA | NA | TGTGCCAGCAGCGACGACAGTACTGCTGGAAACACCATATATTTT | CASSDDSTAGNTIYF
TRBJ2-7 | TRBV5-1 | NA | NA | TGCGCCAGCAGCTTGGGCCAGTACGAGCAGTACTTC | CASSLGQYEQYF
TRBJ2-1 | TRBV29-1 | NA | NA | TGCAGCGTTGCTTGGTCCGGGGATGAGCAGTTCTTC | CSVAWSGDEQFF
TRBJ1-1 | TRBV6-5 | NA | NA | TGTGCCAGCAAGGCAGGGGAAGCTTTCTTT | CASKAGEAFF
TRBJ2-1 | TRBV7-9 | once | NA | TGTGCCAGCAGCCGCAGTGGGGTCCCGCCGTTACTTTACAATGAGCAGTTCTTC | CASSRSGVPPLLYNEQFF
TRBJ2-5 | TRBV7-9 | NA | NA | TGTGCCAGCAGCTTAGAGGGGGGTTTACAAGAGACCCAGTACTTC | CASSLEGGLQETQYF
TRBJ1-2 | TRBV6-4 | NA | NA | TGTGCCAGCAGTGACTCCTCAGGGGACGGCTACACCTTC | CASSDSSGDGYTF
TRBJ1-5 | TRBV5-1 | NA | NA | TGCGCCAGCAGCTTGGGCGGGGGAGGGCAGCCCCAGCATTTT | CASSLGGGGQPQHF
TRBJ2-3 | TRBV30 | NA | NA | TGTGCCTGGAGTGACCCCCCGCTCGGGACTTTCACAGATACGCAGTATTTT | CAWSDPPLGTFTDTQYF